Below, 22 T cell receptor beta chains from the same sample are listed, as sequenced in a study of blood T cell repertoires in COVID-19. Clones were sequenced by immunoSEQ multiplex PCR, and TCRdb holds only the in-frame ones, with some missing. The table includes more than 110,000 clones, 84% detected once. The source material was PBMCs or T cells enriched from blood (not recorded which). Receptors were obtained from a woman aged 18 to 35 who had been exposed to COVID-19.

The chain employs TRBV6-5 and TRBJ2-7, with 7 bases that match TRBD1. CDR3 length: 14 amino acids. Germline V gives CDR1 MNHEY, CDR2 SVGAGI. Germline trimming cut 0 bases from V and 5 bases from J; bases unmatched to any gene: 4. The CDR3 is CASSYSTGVHEQYF. CDR3 nucleotide sequence: TGTGCCAGCAGTTACTCCACAGGGGTCCACGAGCAGTACTTC.

The rearrangement links TRBV7-8 to TRBJ2-7; possible D gene TRBD2, 6 bases. Germline CDR1 reads SGHVS; CDR2 reads FQNEAQ. The CDR3 length is 14 residues. Between the trimmed V and J ends, which lost 4 bases and 2 bases, there was a span of 12 bases. CDR3 loop: CASSYGTPPYEQYF. The CDR3 DNA is TGTGCCAGCAGCTACGGGACTCCACCCTACGAGCAGTACTTC. Filled out from reference TRBV7-8 and TRBJ2-7, the complete variable domain reads GAGVSQSPRYKVAKRGQDVALRCDPISGHVSLFWYQQALGQGPEFLTYFQNEAQLDKSGLPSDRFFAERPEGSVSTLKIQRTQQEDSAVYLCASSYGTPPYEQYFGPGTRLTVT.

The V gene is TRBV9, the J gene TRBJ2-1, with 13 bases fitting TRBD2. In germline, CDR1 is SGDLS, CDR2 YYNGEE. The length of the CDR3 is 16 residues. V dropped 4 bases and J dropped 6; count of bases not matched to a gene: 7. CDR3 loop: CASSIYGLAGVNEQFF. The CDR3 DNA reads TGTGCCAGCAGCATCTATGGACTAGCGGGAGTCAATGAGCAGTTCTTC.

The rearrangement uses TRBV28 and TRBJ1-3; the D gene is possibly TRBD1 (6 bases). V lost 6 bases to trimming and J lost 1 base, with 7 bases between them. Germline V CDR1 and CDR2: MDHEN, SYDVKM. The CDR3 contains 13 residues. The CDR3 reads CASRTGSGNTIYF. The CDR3 nucleotides are TGTGCCAGCAGGACAGGTTCTGGAAACACCATATATTTT.

This chain links TRBV11-2 with TRBJ1-2; D is possibly TRBD1 (6 bases). The germline gives CDR1 SGHAT, CDR2 FQNNGV. Trimming removed 4 bases at V and 7 bases at J, with 16 bases between. The CDR3 has 14 residues. CDR3 region: CASSSLGARFGYTF. CDR3 DNA sequence: TGTGCCAGCAGCTCATTGGGGGCTAGGTTTGGCTACACCTTC.

In this sample, this clone turned up a few times. CDR3 sequence: CAISAGTSGGYEQYF. CDR3 DNA sequence: TGTGCCATCAGTGCCGGGACTAGCGGGGGGTACGAGCAGTACTTC. This chain joins TRBV10-3 and TRBJ2-7, with TRBD2 matching 15 bases. The V gene's germline CDR1 is ENHRY and CDR2 SYGVKD. The CDR3 is made up of 15 amino acids. V gave up 4 bases and J gave up 4 bases; unmatched junction bases: 2.

This clone has only one observation. CDR3 loop: CASSVGVTGGGSPLHF. In DNA form, the CDR3 reads TGTGCCAGCTCAGTCGGAGTAACAGGGGGAGGGTCACCCCTCCACTTT. The chain employs TRBV18 and TRBJ1-6; 8 bases fit TRBD1. Per the germline V gene, CDR1 is KGHSH and CDR2 is LQKENI. J was trimmed by 10 bases and V by 5 bases; bases with no gene match: 13. The CDR3 consists of 16 residues.

V and J are TRBV5-1 and TRBJ2-7, with 8 bases aligning to TRBD1. There are 15 residues in the CDR3. V gave up 4 bases and J gave up 6 bases; unmatched junction bases: 12. Germline V gene sequence: CDR1 SGHRS, CDR2 YFSETQ. The CDR3 DNA follows: TGCGCCAGCAGCCCGGAAGGCCAGGGGGCGCGCGAGCAGTACTTC. Translation gives CASSPEGQGAREQYF. The full variable domain, rest sourced from reference TRBV5-1 and TRBJ2-7, is KAGVTQTPRYLIKTRGQQVTLSCSPISGHRSVSWYQQTPGQGLQFLFEYFSETQRNKGNFPGRFSGRQFSNSRSEMNVSTLELGDSALYLCASSPEGQGAREQYFGPGTRLTVT.

This chain's CDR3 is CATSDPRWAGGPNEQFF. CDR3 nucleotides: TGTGCCACCAGTGACCCTCGATGGGCGGGAGGGCCCAATGAGCAGTTCTTC. The chain is built from TRBV24-1 and TRBJ2-1; the match to TRBD2 covers 9 bases. With V trimmed by 4 bases and J by 6 bases, 12 bases remained unmatched. Germline V gene sequence: CDR1 KGHDR, CDR2 SFDVKD. The CDR3 spans 17 residues.

V and J are TRBV6-2 or TRBV6-3 and TRBJ2-7; D not certain. The V gene lost 2 bases and the J gene lost 5 bases, with 10 bases spanning the gap. Germline V gene lookup returns CDR1 MNHEY and CDR2 SVGEGT. The CDR3 spans 13 residues. This chain's CDR3 is CASSYGHQDEQYF. CDR3 in DNA: TGTGCCAGCAGTTACGGTCATCAGGACGAGCAGTACTTC.

The chain carries TRBV5-8 and TRBJ1-2, with 7 bases identical to TRBD1. The V gene's germline CDR1 is SGHTS and CDR2 YDEGEE. J was trimmed by 3 bases and V by 4 bases; bases with no gene match: 3. This CDR3 is built from 13 residues. The CDR3 spells CASSETGYYGYTF. The CDR3 region has the DNA TGTGCCAGCAGCGAGACAGGGTACTATGGCTACACCTTC.

This chain joins TRBV29-1 and TRBJ2-7; the match to TRBD2 covers 10 bases. Trimming cost V 6 bases and J 5 bases; bases outside gene matches: 16. Germline CDR1 reads SQVTM; CDR2 reads ANQGSEA. This CDR3 has 16 residues. In DNA form, the CDR3 reads TGCAGCGTCGGGGGCCTAGCGGGAGTATCGGATCACGAGCAGTACTTC. This encodes CSVGGLAGVSDHEQYF.

This rearrangement joins TRBV27 to TRBJ2-1; 10 bases agree with TRBD2. CDR3 length equals 17 residues. V lost 10 bases, J lost 0 bases, and 12 bases stayed unmatched. CDR1 MNHEY and CDR2 SMNVEV come from the germline V gene (reference sequence). The CDR3 loop reads CATSTQREGGSYNEQFF. CDR3 nucleotides: TGTGCCACATCGACCCAGCGGGAGGGTGGCTCCTACAATGAGCAGTTCTTC.

This clone was seen only once. The V call is TRBV6-1, the J call TRBJ1-2; a weak D match, TRBD1 (6 bases). The V gene's germline CDR1 is MNHNS and CDR2 SASEGT. This CDR3 contains 15 residues. V was cut by 0 bases and J by 4 bases, with 12 bases left in between. CDR3 coding DNA: TGTGCCAGCAGTGAAGCGCTCCAGGGGCTCTATGGCTACACCTTC. The encoded protein is CASSEALQGLYGYTF.

The chain uses TRBV4-1 and TRBJ1-2, with 7 bases matching TRBD1. CDR3 size: 15 residues. Germline trimming cut 1 base from V and 4 bases from J; bases unmatched to any gene: 6. Germline CDR1 is MGHRA and CDR2 is YSYEKL. CDR3 amino acids: CASSQGLQGVYGYTF. The DNA for the CDR3 is TGCGCCAGCAGCCAAGGACTCCAGGGGGTCTATGGCTACACCTTC.

V usage is TRBV28 and J usage is TRBJ1-5; no definite D call. V was trimmed by 7 bases and J by 7 bases, leaving 11 bases between them. The CDR3 has 12 amino acids. CDR1 is MDHEN and CDR2 is SYDVKM in the germline V gene. The CDR3 DNA follows: TGTGCCAGCACCCACAGCCAACAGCCCCAGCATTTT. Its protein is CASTHSQQPQHF.

This clone came up a few times. The chain uses TRBV30 and TRBJ1-1; D may be TRBD1 (5 bases). In germline, CDR1 is GTSNPN, CDR2 SVGIG (reference sequence). The CDR3 is made up of 13 amino acids. V lost 4 bases and J lost 1, with 10 bases in between. The CDR3 nucleotides read TGTGCCTGGACTCGGACAACGAACACTGAAGCTTTCTTT. This gives the protein CAWTRTTNTEAFF.

The chain couples TRBV10-2 to TRBJ2-2; D is perhaps TRBD1 (6 bases). This CDR3 comprises 18 residues. Between the trimmed V and J ends, which lost 0 bases and 1 base, there was a span of 15 bases. CDR1 and CDR2 (germline): WSHSY, SAAADI. CDR3 DNA sequence: TGCGCCAGCAGTGAGTCGGATCGTGAAGGGGGGAACACCGGGGAGCTGTTTTTT. Translated: CASSESDREGGNTGELFF.

This chain joins TRBV5-6 and TRBJ1-3; a weak D match, TRBD1 (5 bases). Germline loops: CDR1 SGHDT, CDR2 YYEEEE. V dropped 4 bases and J dropped 2 bases, with 16 bases sitting between them. This CDR3 spans 16 amino acids. The chain's CDR3 is CASSILSGKPGNTIYF. The CDR3 nucleotides are TGTGCCAGCAGCATTCTCTCAGGGAAGCCTGGAAACACCATATATTTT.

The sample holds a few counts of this clone. The gene calls are TRBV13 and TRBJ1-1, with TRBD1 matching 8 bases. Germline V lookup: CDR1 PRHDT, CDR2 FYEKMQ (reference sequence). The CDR3 consists of 14 residues. V was pared by 5 bases and J by 3 bases, with 5 bases of the junction left unmatched. Here the CDR3 reads CASSPDREDTEAFF. The CDR3, as DNA: TGTGCCAGCAGCCCGGACAGGGAGGACACTGAAGCTTTCTTT.

This clone was seen a few times. Different DNA sequences within this sample yield the same CDR3. This chain joins TRBV7-3 and TRBJ2-2; 9 positions agree with TRBD1. Germline CDR1 is SGHTA and CDR2 is FQGTGA. V was clipped by 2 bases and J by 5 bases; unmatched bases: 6. The CDR3 is 16 residues long. CDR3 DNA: TGTGCCAGCAGCTTAGGGGGACAGGGAAATACCGGGGAGCTGTTTTTT. It is translated as CASSLGGQGNTGELFF.

This clone was seen more than once but under ten times. The chain uses TRBV3-1 (or the pseudogene TRBV3-2) and TRBJ2-2; D might be TRBD2 (5 bases). This CDR3 contains 13 residues. Trimming pared 4 bases from V and 6 bases from J, leaving 9 bases between. CDR1 and CDR2 from the germline V gene are LGHDT and YNNKEL (reference sequence). The CDR3 protein is CASSRTSSGELFF. The CDR3 bases are TGTGCCAGCAGCCGTACTAGTTCCGGGGAGCTGTTTTTT.